Sequencing of this TCR beta chain was carried out in a study of T cell changes during pregnancy in multiple sclerosis. Sequencing was performed with immunoSEQ multiplex PCR; in TCRdb, only in-frame clones are kept and a portion is missing. The table records around 68,000 clones, 75% to 95% of them present only once. A single count supports this clone. The CDR3 is 17 residues long. Germline-derived CDR1 and CDR2 are LNHNV and YYDKDF (reference sequence). The V and J ends lost 2 bases and 7 bases, in that order; junction bases with no gene match: 12. The clonotype comes from a female donor in good health, enrolled as a control in a pregnancy study. This sequence joins TRBV15 and TRBJ2-1; 9 positions match TRBD2. Sequences were derived from peripheral blood, sampled after pregnancy. The CDR3 coding sequence is TGTGCCACCAGCAGAAAACTAGCGGGCCTAATACCAAATGAGCAGTTCTTC. Its translation is CATSRKLAGLIPNEQFF. Based on the CDR3 plus reference TRBV15 and TRBJ2-1, the full variable domain is DAMVIQNPRYQVTQFGKPVTLSCSQTLNHNVMYWYQQKSSQAPKLLFHYYDKDFNNEADTPDNFQSRRPNTSFCFLDIRSPGLGDTAMYLCATSRKLAGLIPNEQFFGPGTRLTVL.